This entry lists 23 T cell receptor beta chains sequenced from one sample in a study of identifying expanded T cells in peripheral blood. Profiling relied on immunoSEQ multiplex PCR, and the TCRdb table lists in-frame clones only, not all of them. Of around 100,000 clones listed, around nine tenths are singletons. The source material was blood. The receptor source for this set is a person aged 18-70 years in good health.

CDR3 loop: CASSLGAKTYEQYF. In nucleotides, the CDR3 is TGTGCCAGCAGTTTAGGGGCCAAGACCTACGAGCAGTACTTC. The chain uses TRBV27 and TRBJ2-7; perhaps TRBD1 as D (5 bases). Between the trimmed V and J ends, which lost 2 bases and 2 bases, there was a span of 10 bases. The CDR3 covers 14 residues. Germline assignment: CDR1 MNHEY and CDR2 SMNVEV (reference sequence).

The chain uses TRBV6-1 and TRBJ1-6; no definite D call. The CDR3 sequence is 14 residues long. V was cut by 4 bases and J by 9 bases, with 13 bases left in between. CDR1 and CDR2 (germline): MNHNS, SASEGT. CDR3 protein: CASSGVNGPSPLHF. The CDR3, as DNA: TGTGCCAGCAGTGGAGTTAATGGGCCTTCACCCCTCCACTTT.

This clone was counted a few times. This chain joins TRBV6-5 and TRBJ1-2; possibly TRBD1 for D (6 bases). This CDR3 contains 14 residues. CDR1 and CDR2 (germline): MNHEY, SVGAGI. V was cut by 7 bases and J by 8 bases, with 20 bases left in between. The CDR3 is CASTTLYRDRGYTF. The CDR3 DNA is TGTGCCAGCACAACCCTCTACAGGGATCGGGGCTACACCTTC.

The chain's CDR3 is CASSSVRGRYGYTF. The CDR3 nucleotides read TGTGCCAGCAGTTCCGTCAGGGGCCGCTATGGCTACACCTTC. V and J are TRBV27 and TRBJ1-2, with D possibly TRBD1 on 6 matching bases. The V and J ends lost 4 bases and 4 bases respectively, with 13 bases between them. The V gene's germline CDR1 is MNHEY and CDR2 SMNVEV (reference sequence). The CDR3 loop spans 14 amino acids.

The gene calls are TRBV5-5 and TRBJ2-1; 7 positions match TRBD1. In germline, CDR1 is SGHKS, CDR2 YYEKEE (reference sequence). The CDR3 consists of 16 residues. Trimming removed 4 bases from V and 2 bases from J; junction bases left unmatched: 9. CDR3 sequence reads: CASSPVAGGTYNEQFF. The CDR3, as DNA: TGTGCCAGCAGCCCGGTGGCAGGGGGTACCTACAATGAGCAGTTCTTC. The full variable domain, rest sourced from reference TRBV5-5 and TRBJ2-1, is DAGVTQSPTHLIKTRGQQVTLRCSPISGHKSVSWYQQVLGQGPQFIFQYYEKEERGRGNFPDRFSARQFPNYSSELNVNALLLGDSALYLCASSPVAGGTYNEQFFGPGTRLTVL.

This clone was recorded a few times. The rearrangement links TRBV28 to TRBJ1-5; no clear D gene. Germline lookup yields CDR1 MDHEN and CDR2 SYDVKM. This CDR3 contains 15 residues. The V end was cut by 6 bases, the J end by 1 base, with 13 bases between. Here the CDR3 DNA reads TGTGCCAGCAGCACGCGGAAGGAAAGCAATCAGCCCCAGCATTTT. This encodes CASSTRKESNQPQHF.

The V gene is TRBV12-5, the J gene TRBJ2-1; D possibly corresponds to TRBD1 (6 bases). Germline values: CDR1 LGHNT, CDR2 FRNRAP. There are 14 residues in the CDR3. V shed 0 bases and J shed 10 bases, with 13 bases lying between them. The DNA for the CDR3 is TGTGCTAGTGGTTTGGTAACGGGGCAGGGGGAGCAGTTCTTC. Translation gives CASGLVTGQGEQFF.

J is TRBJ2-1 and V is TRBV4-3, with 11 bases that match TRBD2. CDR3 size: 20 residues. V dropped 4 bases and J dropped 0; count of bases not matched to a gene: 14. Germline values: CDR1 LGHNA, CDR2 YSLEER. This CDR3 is CASSPRRASGGPGSYNEQFF. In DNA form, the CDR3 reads TGCGCCAGCAGCCCCCGGAGGGCTAGCGGGGGGCCGGGCTCCTACAATGAGCAGTTCTTC.

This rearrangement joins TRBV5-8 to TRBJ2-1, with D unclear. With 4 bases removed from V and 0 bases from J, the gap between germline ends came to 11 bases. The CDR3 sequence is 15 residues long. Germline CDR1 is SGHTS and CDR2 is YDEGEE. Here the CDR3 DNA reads TGTGCCAGCAGCCCCCTGGGCGCCTCCTACAATGAGCAGTTCTTC. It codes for CASSPLGASYNEQFF.

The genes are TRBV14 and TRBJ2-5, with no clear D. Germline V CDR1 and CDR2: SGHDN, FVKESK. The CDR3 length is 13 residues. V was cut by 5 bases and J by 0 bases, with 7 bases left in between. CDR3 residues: CASSTKYQETQYF. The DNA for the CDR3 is TGTGCCAGCAGCACGAAGTACCAAGAGACCCAGTACTTC.

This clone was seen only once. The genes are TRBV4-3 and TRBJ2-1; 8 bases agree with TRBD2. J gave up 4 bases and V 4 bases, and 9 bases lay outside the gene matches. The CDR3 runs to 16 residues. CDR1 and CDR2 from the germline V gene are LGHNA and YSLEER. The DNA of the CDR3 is TGCGCCAGCAGCCCCCCCAAGCGGGGGCCTTACAATGAGCAGTTCTTC. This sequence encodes CASSPPKRGPYNEQFF.

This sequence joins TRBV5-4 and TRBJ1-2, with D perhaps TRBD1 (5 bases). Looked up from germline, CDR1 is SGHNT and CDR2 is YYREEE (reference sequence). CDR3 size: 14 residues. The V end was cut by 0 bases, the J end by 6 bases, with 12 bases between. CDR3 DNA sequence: TGTGCCAGCAGCTTGGGGGGCAGGGTTAATGGCTACACCTTC. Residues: CASSLGGRVNGYTF.

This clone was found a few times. The CDR3 nucleotides are TGTGCCAGCAGTTACTGGGCAGGGGAAAGTGGCTACACCTTC. This gives the protein CASSYWAGESGYTF. J is TRBJ1-2 and V is TRBV6-6, with D perhaps TRBD1 (6 bases). This CDR3 has 14 amino acids. V was clipped by 1 base and J by 7 bases, with 13 bases between them. Per the germline V gene, CDR1 is MNHNY and CDR2 is SVGAGI (reference sequence).

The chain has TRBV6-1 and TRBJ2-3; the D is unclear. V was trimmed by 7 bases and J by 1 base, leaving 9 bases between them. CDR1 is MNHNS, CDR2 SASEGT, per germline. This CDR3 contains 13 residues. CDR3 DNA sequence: TGTGCCAGCACAGCCCCGGGCACAGATACGCAGTATTTT. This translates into CASTAPGTDTQYF.

CDR3 amino acids: CASSLQGAGNEKLFF. The CDR3 DNA follows: TGTGCCAGCAGCCTACAGGGGGCTGGTAATGAAAAACTGTTTTTT. The V gene is TRBV5-6, the J gene TRBJ1-4; 9 positions agree with TRBD1. Germline CDR1 and CDR2: SGHDT and YYEEEE. Trimming took 4 bases from V and 4 from J; bases not matched to a gene: 5. This CDR3 has 15 amino acids.

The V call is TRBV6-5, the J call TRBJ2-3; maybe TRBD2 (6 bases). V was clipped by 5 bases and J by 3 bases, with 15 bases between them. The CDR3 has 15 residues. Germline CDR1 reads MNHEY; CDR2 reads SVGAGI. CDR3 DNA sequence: TGTGCCAGCAGTGCCCTAGCGTCGGGGACAGATACGCAGTATTTT. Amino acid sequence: CASSALASGTDTQYF.

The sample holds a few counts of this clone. As DNA, the CDR3 is TGTGCCAGCTCACCATCCTCGGGGACAGGGACTAACTATGGCTACACCTTC. It codes for CASSPSSGTGTNYGYTF. The V gene is TRBV18, the J gene TRBJ1-2; 9 bases map to TRBD1. Trimming cost V 2 bases and J 0 bases; bases outside gene matches: 7. The CDR3 covers 17 residues. Per the germline V gene, CDR1 is KGHSH and CDR2 is LQKENI. Combining the CDR3 with reference TRBV18 and TRBJ1-2 gives the whole variable domain NAGVMQNPRHLVRRRGQEARLRCSPMKGHSHVYWYRQLPEEGLKFMVYLQKENIIDESGMPKERFSAEFPKEGPSILRIQQVVRGDSAAYFCASSPSSGTGTNYGYTFGSGTRLTVV.

The CDR3 sequence is CAIRDNPTDTQYF. The CDR3 nucleotides are TGTGCCATCAGGGACAATCCCACAGATACGCAGTATTTT. The chain employs TRBV10-3 and TRBJ2-3; the D gene is possibly TRBD1 (5 bases). The germline V gene has CDR1 ENHRY and CDR2 SYGVKD. There are 13 residues in the CDR3. Between the trimmed V and J ends, which lost 6 bases and 2 bases, there was a span of 9 bases.

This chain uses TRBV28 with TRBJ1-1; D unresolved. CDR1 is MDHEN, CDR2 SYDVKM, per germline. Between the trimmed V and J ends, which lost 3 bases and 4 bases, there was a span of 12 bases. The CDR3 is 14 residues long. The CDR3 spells CASSLHGVTTEAFF. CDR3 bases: TGTGCCAGCAGTTTGCATGGGGTTACCACTGAAGCTTTCTTT.

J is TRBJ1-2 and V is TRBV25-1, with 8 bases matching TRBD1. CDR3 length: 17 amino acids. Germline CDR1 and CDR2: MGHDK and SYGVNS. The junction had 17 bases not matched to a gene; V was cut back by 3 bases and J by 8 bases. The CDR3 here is CASSDPSTQGVVKGYTF. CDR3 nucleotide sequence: TGTGCCAGCAGTGACCCCTCCACACAGGGGGTAGTTAAAGGCTACACCTTC.

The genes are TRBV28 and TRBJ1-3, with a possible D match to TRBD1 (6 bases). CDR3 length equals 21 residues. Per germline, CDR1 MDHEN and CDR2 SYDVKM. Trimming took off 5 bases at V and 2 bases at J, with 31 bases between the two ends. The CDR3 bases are TGTGCCAGCAGTGGAGCCACGGCGGAACCTGGGAGGGGGGCCCCTGGAAACACCATATATTTT. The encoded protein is CASSGATAEPGRGAPGNTIYF.

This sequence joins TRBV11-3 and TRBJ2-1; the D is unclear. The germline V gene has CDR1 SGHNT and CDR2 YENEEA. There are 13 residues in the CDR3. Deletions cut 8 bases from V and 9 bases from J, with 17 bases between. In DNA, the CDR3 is TGTGCCAGCTCCCGGGCTAGGTGGGCTGAGCAGTTCTTC. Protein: CASSRARWAEQFF.

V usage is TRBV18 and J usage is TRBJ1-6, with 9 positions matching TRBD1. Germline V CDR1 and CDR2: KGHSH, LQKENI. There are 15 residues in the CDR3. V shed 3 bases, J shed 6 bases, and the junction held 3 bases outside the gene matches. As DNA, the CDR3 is TGTGCCAGCTCACCGGGGACAGGGACTAATTCACCCCTCCACTTT. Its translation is CASSPGTGTNSPLHF.